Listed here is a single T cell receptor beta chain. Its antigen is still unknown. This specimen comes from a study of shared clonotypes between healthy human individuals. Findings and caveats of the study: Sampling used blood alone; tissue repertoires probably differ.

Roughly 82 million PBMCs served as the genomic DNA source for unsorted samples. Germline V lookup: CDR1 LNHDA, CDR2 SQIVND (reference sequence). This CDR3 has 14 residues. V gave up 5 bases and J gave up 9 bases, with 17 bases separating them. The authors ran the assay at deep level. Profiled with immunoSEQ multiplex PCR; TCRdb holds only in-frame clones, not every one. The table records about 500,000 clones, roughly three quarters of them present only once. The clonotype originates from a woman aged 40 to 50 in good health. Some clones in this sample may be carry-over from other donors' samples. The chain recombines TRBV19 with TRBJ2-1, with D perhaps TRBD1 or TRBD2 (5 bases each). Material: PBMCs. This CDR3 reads CASSFSSGTPEQFF. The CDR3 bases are TGTGCCAGTAGTTTTTCTTCCGGGACCCCTGAGCAGTTCTTC. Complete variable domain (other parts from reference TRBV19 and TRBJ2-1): DGGITQSPKYLFRKEGQNVTLSCEQNLNHDAMYWYRQDPGQGLRLIYYSQIVNDFQKGDIAEGYSVSREKKESFPLTVTSAQKNPTAFYLCASSFSSGTPEQFFGPGTRLTVL.